This TCR beta chain was captured by sequencing in a study of technical replicates of blood from several donors (dated by TCRdb to about 2017). The library was generated by the immunoSEQ multiplex PCR assay. The clones in this table, taken by TCRdb from immuneACCESS, are in-frame only. Not every clone is retained; where verified, under half of the shortfall comes from an unresolved V gene, and the cause of the rest is unknown. For this sample there are about 18,000 clones; 82% appear just once. The ten largest account for 10% of the sample. On this clone itself: The clone's antigen remains unknown. No clone much larger than this one lies a single base away; base qualities are absent.

Material: PBMCs. The receptor's source is a human donor in good health. Some clones in this sample may be carry-over from other donors' samples.

The DNA is TGTGCCTGGAGACGGAGCCTGAACACTGAAGCTTTCTTT. It codes for CAWRRSLNTEAFF. The sequence links TRBV30 to TRBJ1-1, with no confident D gene call. CDR1 GTSNPN and CDR2 SVGIG were looked up in the germline V gene (reference sequence). Trimming removed 3 bases from V and 0 bases from J, leaving 8 bases between the germline ends. The CDR3 runs 13 amino acids, cysteine and phenylalanine included. Only the CDR3 DNA is retained, 39 bases long and in frame from the first base.